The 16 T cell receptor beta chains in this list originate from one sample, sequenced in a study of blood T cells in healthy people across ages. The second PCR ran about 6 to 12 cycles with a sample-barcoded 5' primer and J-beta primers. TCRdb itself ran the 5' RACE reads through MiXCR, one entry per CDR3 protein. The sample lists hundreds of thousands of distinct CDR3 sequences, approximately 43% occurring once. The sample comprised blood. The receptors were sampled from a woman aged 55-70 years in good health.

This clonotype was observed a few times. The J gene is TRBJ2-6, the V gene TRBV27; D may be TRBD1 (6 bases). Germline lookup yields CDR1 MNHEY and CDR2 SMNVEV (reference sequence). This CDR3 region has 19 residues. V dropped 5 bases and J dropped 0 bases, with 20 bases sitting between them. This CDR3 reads CASSASGVVYLSGANVLTF. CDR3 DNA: TGTGCCAGCAGTGCCTCAGGGGTCGTATACCTCTCTGGGGCCAACGTCCTGACTTTC.

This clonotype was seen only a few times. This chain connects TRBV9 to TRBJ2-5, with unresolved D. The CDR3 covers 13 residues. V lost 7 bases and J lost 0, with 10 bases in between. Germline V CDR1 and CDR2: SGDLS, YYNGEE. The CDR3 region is CASRAADQETQYF. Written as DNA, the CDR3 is TGTGCCAGCCGGGCGGCAGACCAAGAGACCCAGTACTTC.

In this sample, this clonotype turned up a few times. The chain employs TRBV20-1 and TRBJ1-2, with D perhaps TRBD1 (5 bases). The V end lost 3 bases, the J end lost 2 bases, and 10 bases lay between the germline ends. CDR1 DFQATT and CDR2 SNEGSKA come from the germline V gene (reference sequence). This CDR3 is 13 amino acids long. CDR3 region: CSARNQGNYGYTF. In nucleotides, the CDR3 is TGCAGTGCTAGGAACCAGGGAAACTATGGCTACACCTTC.

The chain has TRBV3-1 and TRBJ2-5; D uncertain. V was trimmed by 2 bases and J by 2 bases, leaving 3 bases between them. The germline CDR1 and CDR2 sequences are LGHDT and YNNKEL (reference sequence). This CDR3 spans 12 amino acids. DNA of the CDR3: TGTGCCAGCAGCCAACGACAAGAGACCCAGTACTTC. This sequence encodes CASSQRQETQYF.

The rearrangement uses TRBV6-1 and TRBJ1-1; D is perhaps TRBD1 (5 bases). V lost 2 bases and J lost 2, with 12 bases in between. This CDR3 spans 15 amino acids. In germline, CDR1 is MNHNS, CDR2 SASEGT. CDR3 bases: TGTGCCAGCAGTGAATACGGGGGGACTAACACTGAAGCTTTCTTT. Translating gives CASSEYGGTNTEAFF.

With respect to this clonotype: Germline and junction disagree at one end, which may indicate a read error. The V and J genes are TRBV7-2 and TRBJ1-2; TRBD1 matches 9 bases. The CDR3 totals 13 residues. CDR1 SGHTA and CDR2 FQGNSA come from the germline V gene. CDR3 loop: CASNTGGYYCYTF. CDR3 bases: TGTGCCAGCAACACAGGGGGCTACTATTGCTACACCTTC.

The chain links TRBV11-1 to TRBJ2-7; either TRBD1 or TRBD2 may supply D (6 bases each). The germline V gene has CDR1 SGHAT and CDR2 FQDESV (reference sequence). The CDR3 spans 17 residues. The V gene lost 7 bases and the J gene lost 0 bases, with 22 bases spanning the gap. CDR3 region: CASTDITGAGISYEQYF. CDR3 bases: TGTGCCAGCACCGATATCACGGGGGCAGGGATCTCCTACGAGCAGTACTTC.

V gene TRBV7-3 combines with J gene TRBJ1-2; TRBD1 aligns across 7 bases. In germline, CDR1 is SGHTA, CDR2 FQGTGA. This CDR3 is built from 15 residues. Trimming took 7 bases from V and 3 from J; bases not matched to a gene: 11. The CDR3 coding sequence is TGTGCCAGCAACGAGGGACAGCCAGTGGACTATGGCTACACCTTC. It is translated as CASNEGQPVDYGYTF.

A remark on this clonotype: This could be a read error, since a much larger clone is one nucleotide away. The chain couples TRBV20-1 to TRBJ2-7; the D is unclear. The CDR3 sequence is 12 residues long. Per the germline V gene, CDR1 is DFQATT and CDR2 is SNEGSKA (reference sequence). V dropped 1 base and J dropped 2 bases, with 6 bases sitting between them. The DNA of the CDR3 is TGCAGTGCTAGAGGGCAGCCCTACGAGCAGTACTTC. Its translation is CSARGQPYEQYF.

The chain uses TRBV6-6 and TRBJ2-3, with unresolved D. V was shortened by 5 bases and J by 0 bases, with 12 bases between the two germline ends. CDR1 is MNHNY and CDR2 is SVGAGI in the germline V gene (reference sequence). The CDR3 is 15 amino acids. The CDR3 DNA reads TGTGCCAGCAGTCAATATATTGCTAGCACAGATACGCAGTATTTT. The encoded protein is CASSQYIASTDTQYF.

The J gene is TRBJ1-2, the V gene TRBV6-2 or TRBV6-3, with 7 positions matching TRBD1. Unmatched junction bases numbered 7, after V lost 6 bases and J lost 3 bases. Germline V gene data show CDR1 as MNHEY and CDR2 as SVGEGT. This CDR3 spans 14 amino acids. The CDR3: CASSRQGDYYGYTF. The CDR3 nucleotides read TGTGCCAGCAGCCGACAGGGAGACTACTATGGCTACACCTTC.

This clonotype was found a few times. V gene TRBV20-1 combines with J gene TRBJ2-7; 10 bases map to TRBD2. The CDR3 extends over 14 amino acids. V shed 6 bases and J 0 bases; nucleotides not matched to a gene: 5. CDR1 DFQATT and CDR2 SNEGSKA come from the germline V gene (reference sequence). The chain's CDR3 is CSAPLAGRSYEQYF. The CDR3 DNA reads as TGCAGTGCACCACTAGCGGGACGCTCCTACGAGCAGTACTTC.

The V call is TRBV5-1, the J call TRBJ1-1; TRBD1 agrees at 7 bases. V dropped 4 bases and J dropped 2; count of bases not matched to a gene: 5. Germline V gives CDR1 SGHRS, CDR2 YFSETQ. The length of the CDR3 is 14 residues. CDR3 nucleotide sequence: TGCGCCAGCAGCCTACAGGGGTCCAACACTGAAGCTTTCTTT. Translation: CASSLQGSNTEAFF.

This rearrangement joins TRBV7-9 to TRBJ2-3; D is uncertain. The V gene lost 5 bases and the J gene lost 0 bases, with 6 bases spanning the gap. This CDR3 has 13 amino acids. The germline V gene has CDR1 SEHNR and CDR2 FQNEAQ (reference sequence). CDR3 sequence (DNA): TGTGCCAGCAGCCCATGGAGCACAGATACGCAGTATTTT. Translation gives CASSPWSTDTQYF.

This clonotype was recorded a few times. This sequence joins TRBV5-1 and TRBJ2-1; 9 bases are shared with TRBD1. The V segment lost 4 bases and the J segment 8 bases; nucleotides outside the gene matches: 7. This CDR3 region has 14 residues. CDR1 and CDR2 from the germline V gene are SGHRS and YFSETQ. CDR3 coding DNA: TGCGCCAGCAGCGCCGGGACAGGGTACGATGAGCAGTTCTTC. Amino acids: CASSAGTGYDEQFF.

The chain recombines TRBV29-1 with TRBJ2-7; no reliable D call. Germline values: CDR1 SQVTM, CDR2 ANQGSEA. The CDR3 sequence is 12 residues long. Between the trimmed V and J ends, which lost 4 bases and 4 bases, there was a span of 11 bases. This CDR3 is CSVVSQRYEQYF. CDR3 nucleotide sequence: TGCAGCGTTGTATCCCAGCGATACGAGCAGTACTTC.